The 6 T cell receptor beta chains below all came from one sample that was sequenced in a study of blood T cell repertoires in COVID-19. Generated by immunoSEQ multiplex PCR, the TCRdb table keeps only in-frame clones and is missing some. The sample carries fewer than 80,000 clones, around nine tenths recorded once. Sequenced input: peripheral blood. The receptors derive from a man aged 25-40 years with acute or convalescent COVID-19.

V and J are TRBV29-1 and TRBJ2-7; D unresolved. This CDR3 region has 11 residues. Looked up from germline, CDR1 is SQVTM and CDR2 is ANQGSEA. V was cut by 5 bases and J by 3 bases, with 8 bases left in between. The CDR3 nucleotides read TGCAGCGTTCTTACGGGCTACGAGCAGTACTTC. Protein sequence: CSVLTGYEQYF.

The chain uses TRBV4-1 and TRBJ2-1; 9 positions agree with TRBD2. The CDR3 is 17 amino acids. With 5 bases clipped from V and 1 base from J, the junction kept 9 bases outside the gene matches. Germline assignment: CDR1 MGHRA and CDR2 YSYEKL. CDR3 residues: CASSLRPSGMSYNEQFF. As DNA, the CDR3 is TGCGCCAGCAGCTTACGCCCTAGCGGGATGTCCTACAATGAGCAGTTCTTC.

This clone has only one observation. This chain joins TRBV6-5 and TRBJ1-1, with D possibly TRBD1 on 6 matching bases. V was clipped by 8 bases and J by 8 bases, with 18 bases between them. The CDR3 has 13 residues. Germline CDR1 MNHEY, CDR2 SVGAGI. As DNA, the CDR3 is TGTGCCAGCCGATCCGGGGGAGGGGGGGAAGCTTTCTTT. Translating it yields CASRSGGGGEAFF.

J is TRBJ2-7 and V is TRBV2, with D possibly matching TRBD2 (7 bases). The CDR3 is made up of 15 amino acids. The germline V gene has CDR1 SNHLY and CDR2 FYNNEI. Deletions cut 6 bases from V and 0 bases from J, with 15 bases between. As DNA, the CDR3 is TGTGCCAGCAGGTATCGAGGGGGGGACTCCTACGAGCAGTACTTC. It translates to CASRYRGGDSYEQYF. The full variable domain, completed using reference TRBV2 and TRBJ2-7, is EPEVTQTPSHQVTQMGQEVILRCVPISNHLYFYWYRQILGQKVEFLVSFYNNEISEKSEIFDDQFSVERPDGSNFTLKIRSTKLEDSAMYFCASRYRGGDSYEQYFGPGTRLTVT.

The V call is TRBV5-6, the J call TRBJ2-3; TRBD2 aligns across 10 bases. CDR1 SGHDT and CDR2 YYEEEE come from the germline V gene. The CDR3 runs to 16 residues. Trimming cost V 4 bases and J 2 bases; bases outside gene matches: 7. The CDR3 DNA reads TGTGCCAGCAGCGAAGCTAGCGGGAGCTACACAGATACGCAGTATTTT. This gives the protein CASSEASGSYTDTQYF.

The chain has TRBV5-6 and TRBJ2-2; 11 positions match TRBD1. The germline CDR1 and CDR2 sequences are SGHDT and YYEEEE. The CDR3 covers 15 residues. The V and J ends lost 5 bases and 6 bases, in that order; junction bases with no gene match: 6. CDR3 protein: CASREDRGRAGELFF. In DNA, the CDR3 is TGTGCCAGCAGGGAGGACAGGGGGCGGGCCGGGGAGCTGTTTTTT.